The clone carrying this T cell receptor (beta chain) was picked up one time. Its specificity is unknown. The source of the sample is a study of graft-versus-host responses after intestinal transplantation. Across the study: Each patient got anti-thymocyte globulin induction, then tacrolimus and steroids for around three years.

CDR3 length: 12 amino acids. CDR1 and CDR2 (germline): SEHNR, FQNEAQ (reference sequence). The V and J ends lost 5 bases and 6 bases respectively, with 8 bases between them. The method was immunoSEQ multiplex PCR; TCRdb's version includes in-frame clones alone and lacks a portion of them. In the table there are fewer than 130,000 clones, just under 95% of which are singletons. This TCR derives from a human donor who received an intestinal transplant. The sample in question was unstimulated CD8+ T cells sorted from spleen or lymph node cells, obtained before intestinal transplant. The chain combines TRBV7-9 with TRBJ2-1; D unclear. The CDR3: CASSPQGNEQFF. CDR3 coding DNA: TGTGCCAGCAGCCCACAAGGCAATGAGCAGTTCTTC.